This entry is about one T cell receptor beta chain. The antigen this receptor binds is unknown. Base qualities are not at hand, and no much larger clone is one base apart. TCRbeta CDR3 regions were amplified from genomic DNA using the immunoSEQ Assay, a bias-controlled multiplex PCR. The study's own analysis went as follows. The number of nucleated cells in each sample was estimated from the amplification of reference gene primers within the assay. To quantify the absolute abundance of each unique TCRbeta CDR3 rearrangement, sequence reads were collapsed and filtered. For each sample, productive Simpson clonality was calculated as the square root of Simpson's diversity index over productive rearrangements. Not all clones reach the TCRdb copy of this immuneACCESS table, which keeps in-frame sequences only. Checked studies attribute under half of the gap to unresolved V genes and leave the rest unexplained. Clonal size and the V and J genes are those of that table, whereas D and trimming came from the DNA. For this sample the table gives some 200,000 clones, of which about 95% were detected only once. Approximately 0.69% of the sample goes to the ten largest clones.

In Seattle, one collaborating source enrolled patients while the infection was active and tracked those patients longitudinally over the course of disease. Whole blood was collected in K2EDTA tubes by collaborating institutions according to the institutions' own protocols. For TCRbeta analysis, collaborators shipped samples in one of three forms: frozen whole blood, isolated PBMCs, or DNA extracted from either of those sample types. This record comes from a study of blood T cell repertoires in COVID-19 (dated by TCRdb to 2018 to 2021). Background for the entire study: Samples from collaborators originated in the United States, Italy and Spain and spanned both the acute and convalescent phases of COVID-19. The dataset comprised deeply sampled blood TCRbeta repertoires from subjects exposed to, actively infected with, or recovered from COVID-19. The samples were drawn from the first 160 participants of the ongoing ImmuneRACE study and from 1,254 subjects provided by 6 global collaborators. HLA class I and class II types, where available, came from metadata supplied by the sample provider rather than from assay-based typing. The repertoires were released in a freely available public database intended as a resource for research on the immune response to SARS-CoV-2. Nearly every sample came with metadata listing a de-identified subject ID, COVID-19 status, age in years and sex. The prospective study material was composed of cDNA or gDNA derived from T cells, B-cell-depleted T cells, or PBMCs.

Paper-wide results and their limitations: Clinical and demographic metadata were provided uncurated, with the amount varying by source and participant.

Material for sequencing was peripheral blood. The sequence derives from a man aged 25 to 40 with COVID-19, enrolled during active disease.

The encoded CDR3 is CAWTTREEAFF. The nucleotides are TGTGCCTGGACCACCCGGGAGGAAGCTTTCTTT. Recombination connected TRBV30 to TRBJ1-1; no D gene is confidently identified. The germline V gene (reference sequence) yields GTSNPN for CDR1 and SVGIG for CDR2. From the cysteine up to the phenylalanine, the CDR3 has a length of 11 residues. This entry keeps only the CDR3 DNA: 33 bases, framed from base 1. The junction carries 11 bases between V and J, which are trimmed by 4 bases and 8 bases respectively.